A single sample is the source of the 19 T cell receptor beta chains below, sequenced in a study of cytomegalovirus exposure and HLA in healthy donors (dated by TCRdb to 2017 to 2019). The library relied on the immunoSEQ multiplex PCR assay. For the multiplex PCR, a mixture combining 60 forward primers for TCR Vbeta segments and 13 reverse primers for TCR Jbeta segments was used. TCRdb mirrors the immuneACCESS table, restricted to in-frame sequences. Some clones are absent from its copies; in checked studies, under half trace to an unresolved V gene, and the reason for the others is unknown. This sample holds about 78,000 clones; approximately 77% were observed only once. The ten largest clones add up to approximately 12% of the sample. Sequenced material: PBMCs. These TCRs come from a middle-aged woman in good health and CMV-seropositive.

The chain joins TRBV5-1 to TRBJ2-5, with 8 bases that match TRBD2. CDR1 SGHRS and CDR2 YFSETQ come from the germline V gene. This CDR3 region has 16 residues. V was clipped by 4 bases and J by 5 bases; unmatched bases: 13. The DNA for the CDR3 is TGCGCCAGCAGCCCGGGGGGGGGCTTCTCCTGGGAGACCCAGTACTTC. It yields the protein CASSPGGGFSWETQYF.

The rearrangement links TRBV4-1 to TRBJ1-4; D remains ambiguous. Deletions cut 0 bases from V and 0 bases from J, with 5 bases between. Germline CDR1 is MGHRA and CDR2 is YSYEKL. This CDR3 comprises 15 residues. This chain's CDR3 is CASSQDHATNEKLFF. The CDR3 bases are TGCGCCAGCAGCCAAGACCATGCAACTAATGAAAAACTGTTTTTT.

The chain uses TRBV4-2 and TRBJ2-6; 11 bases are shared with TRBD2. From germline, CDR1 is LGHNA and CDR2 YNFKEQ. The CDR3 has 19 residues. The V segment lost 4 bases and the J segment 1 base; nucleotides outside the gene matches: 9. CDR3 region: CASSLRTSGSPSGANVLTF. CDR3 coding DNA: TGTGCCAGCAGCCTCCGAACTAGCGGGAGCCCTTCTGGGGCCAACGTCCTGACTTTC.

The chain combines TRBV28 with TRBJ1-1, with D possibly being TRBD1 (5 bases). The V and J ends lost 1 base and 4 bases respectively, with 13 bases between them. Germline values: CDR1 MDHEN, CDR2 SYDVKM. This CDR3 region has 15 residues. CDR3 bases: TGTGCCAGCAGTTTATCAATAAAAGGGGCCACTGAAGCTTTCTTT. It encodes CASSLSIKGATEAFF. Drawing the rest from reference TRBV28 and TRBJ1-1, the complete variable domain is DVKVTQSSRYLVKRTGEKVFLECVQDMDHENMFWYRQDPGLGLRLIYFSYDVKMKEKGDIPEGYSVSREKKERFSLILESASTNQTSMYLCASSLSIKGATEAFFGQGTRLTVV.

The chain links TRBV5-4 to TRBJ1-2; possible D gene TRBD1, 5 bases. This CDR3 region has 12 residues. The V gene lost 4 bases and the J gene lost 8 bases, with 12 bases spanning the gap. The V gene's germline CDR1 is SGHNT and CDR2 YYREEE (reference sequence). This chain's CDR3 is CASSPQGLGYTF. As DNA, the CDR3 is TGTGCCAGCAGCCCTCAGGGTTTAGGCTACACCTTC. Full variable domain (outside the CDR3, taken from reference TRBV5-4 and TRBJ1-2): ETGVTQSPTHLIKTRGQQVTLRCSSQSGHNTVSWYQQALGQGPQFIFQYYREEENGRGNFPPRFSGLQFPNYSSELNVNALELDDSALYLCASSPQGLGYTFGSGTRLTVV.

V is TRBV28 and J is TRBJ2-3, with 13 bases that match TRBD2. J lost 4 bases, V lost 11 bases, and 9 bases had no gene match. The CDR3 runs 15 residues. Per germline, CDR1 MDHEN and CDR2 SYDVKM. Here the CDR3 DNA reads TGTGCCGCCGGGACTAGCGGGGTGGCGGCAGATACGCAGTATTTT. Its translation is CAAGTSGVAADTQYF.

This clone turned up a few times. V usage is TRBV14 and J usage is TRBJ1-1; TRBD1 agrees at 7 bases. The CDR3 contains 21 residues. The trim removed 0 bases at V and 0 bases at J, leaving 19 bases unmatched. Looked up from germline, CDR1 is SGHDN and CDR2 is FVKESK. This CDR3 is CASSQDHGTAIRWGMNTEAFF. The CDR3 region has the DNA TGTGCCAGCAGCCAAGATCATGGGACAGCTATACGGTGGGGGATGAACACTGAAGCTTTCTTT.

The V call is TRBV30, the J call TRBJ1-1, with no clear D. The germline V and J ends were trimmed by 0 bases and 5 bases, with 19 bases remaining between them. This CDR3 comprises 16 residues. Germline V CDR1 and CDR2: GTSNPN, SVGIG (reference sequence). As DNA, the CDR3 is TGTGCCTGGAGTGTACGCGCCGGCAGGTCGGTGACTGAAGCTTTCTTT. This encodes CAWSVRAGRSVTEAFF.

The rearrangement uses TRBV18 and TRBJ1-6, with a weak D call TRBD1 (6 bases). In germline, CDR1 is KGHSH, CDR2 LQKENI. V dropped 4 bases and J dropped 5 bases, with 12 bases sitting between them. The CDR3 is 15 residues long. DNA of the CDR3: TGTGCCAGCTCACTACTAGGGGACAATAATTCACCCCTCCACTTT. Encoded protein: CASSLLGDNNSPLHF.

On this clone itself: Other DNA sequences in the sample encode the same CDR3. V and J are TRBV18 and TRBJ1-5; no definite D call. Germline lookup yields CDR1 KGHSH and CDR2 LQKENI. Trimming pared 2 bases from V and 5 bases from J, leaving 7 bases between. The CDR3 is 13 amino acids. The CDR3 loop is CASSPGRDQPQHF. CDR3 nucleotides: TGTGCCAGCTCACCAGGGAGGGATCAGCCCCAGCATTTT.

The J gene is TRBJ1-2, the V gene TRBV10-3; the D is unclear. Germline loops: CDR1 ENHRY, CDR2 SYGVKD. V gave up 8 bases and J gave up 5 bases, with 12 bases separating them. The CDR3 is 12 amino acids. In nucleotides, the CDR3 is TGTGCCATCGGCGACAATTCGTATGGCTACACCTTC. Encoded protein: CAIGDNSYGYTF.

V is TRBV28 and J is TRBJ1-6; D is uncertain. Germline V gene lookup returns CDR1 MDHEN and CDR2 SYDVKM. The CDR3 totals 16 residues. The V and J ends lost 10 bases and 3 bases respectively, with 19 bases between them. The CDR3 DNA reads TGTGCCACCCGAACTGGCCGAGGGTTCTATAATTCACCCCTCCACTTT. Its translation is CATRTGRGFYNSPLHF.

In this sample, this clone turned up a few times. V and J are TRBV7-2 and TRBJ2-7; D remains ambiguous. V was shortened by 5 bases and J by 0 bases, with 8 bases between the two germline ends. Germline V gives CDR1 SGHTA, CDR2 FQGNSA. This CDR3 contains 13 residues. CDR3 nucleotides: TGTGCCAGCAGCCAACGGGTCTCCTACGAGCAGTACTTC. It yields the protein CASSQRVSYEQYF.

The chain has TRBV5-1 and TRBJ2-1; D might be TRBD1 (6 bases). The V gene lost 4 bases and the J gene lost 6 bases, with 17 bases spanning the gap. This CDR3 has 15 residues. Germline V CDR1 and CDR2: SGHRS, YFSETQ. Here the CDR3 reads CASSPQGMGANEQFF. In nucleotides, the CDR3 is TGCGCCAGCAGCCCCCAGGGTATGGGGGCCAATGAGCAGTTCTTC.

The chain couples TRBV4-1 to TRBJ2-7, with D perhaps matching TRBD2 (6 bases). V shed 0 bases and J shed 10 bases, with 25 bases lying between them. CDR3 length equals 17 residues. Germline CDR1 MGHRA, CDR2 YSYEKL. The CDR3 protein is CASSQELTGTGYVGQYF. In DNA form, the CDR3 reads TGCGCCAGCAGCCAAGAGCTGACCGGGACTGGCTACGTCGGTCAGTACTTC.

V is TRBV29-1 and J is TRBJ2-7; 7 nucleotides agree with TRBD1. Germline V gene sequence: CDR1 SQVTM, CDR2 ANQGSEA. The CDR3 runs 14 residues. With V trimmed by 5 bases and J by 3 bases, 10 bases remained unmatched. The CDR3 nucleotides read TGCAGCGTTTCATTGGGGACAGAAGGCTACGAGCAGTACTTC. This translates into CSVSLGTEGYEQYF.

The chain recombines TRBV19 with TRBJ1-1, with D possibly TRBD1 on 6 matching bases. Trimming removed 6 bases from V and 7 bases from J, with 12 bases in between. The CDR3 has 12 residues. CDR1 and CDR2 from the germline V gene are LNHDA and SQIVND (reference sequence). CDR3: CASSQGRVEAFF. The CDR3 DNA reads TGTGCCAGTAGCCAGGGGCGGGTTGAAGCTTTCTTT.

This chain uses TRBV29-1 with TRBJ2-7, with D perhaps TRBD1 (6 bases). The V gene lost 2 bases and the J gene lost 0 bases, with 20 bases spanning the gap. Germline V gene data show CDR1 as SQVTM and CDR2 as ANQGSEA. The CDR3 has 17 residues. CDR3 nucleotides: TGCAGCGTTGAATTACAGGGTTTAAAACCCTTCTCCTACGAGCAGTACTTC. As protein: CSVELQGLKPFSYEQYF.

The V gene is TRBV5-1, the J gene TRBJ2-1, with D perhaps TRBD1 (5 bases). Germline V lookup: CDR1 SGHRS, CDR2 YFSETQ. Trimming left V 2 bases short and J 2 bases short, with 11 bases between. The CDR3 totals 15 residues. The CDR3 here is CASSLRGGTYNEQFF. The CDR3 DNA reads TGCGCCAGCAGCTTAAGGGGTGGGACCTACAATGAGCAGTTCTTC.